The present entry profiles one T cell receptor (beta chain) with its context. This clonotype was recorded at least ten times. This receptor's antigen is unknown. Base qualities were left out, and no much larger clone turns up one base away. The method was 5' RACE. Instrument used: NextSeq 500. In the TCR library protocol, unique molecular identifiers were attached to individual cDNA molecules to correct for PCR bias and sequencing error. Both TCR alpha and beta chains were sequenced, and tight co-correlation was observed between alpha and beta sequence abundances in each sample. As for the authors' bioinformatics: Decombinator V4 was used to perform V gene, J gene and CDR3 annotation of TCR sequences. TCRs were defined as expanded if a significant change between any two time points was detected under a Poisson model with p below 0.0001. TCR abundances were normalised to the total number of TCRs sequenced per sample and expressed as counts per million. TRAV1-2 paired with TRAJ12, TRAJ20 or TRAJ33 defined MAIT TCRs, while TRAV10 paired with TRAJ18 defined iNKT TCRs. VDJdb, accessed 1 November 2021, was searched for CMV, EBV and SARS-CoV-2 annotated TCRs, with TCRs annotated for multiple antigens excluded. Clones were called with MiXCR by TCRdb after fastp trimmed the public reads at Q25, and only in-frame beta chains were retained. Each CDR3 protein gets just one entry, which takes the most common genes and DNA from the rows behind it. None of the V and J calls come from the authors' own analysis; TCRdb made them. Recorded for this sample are 60,000 or so distinct CDR3 sequences; roughly an eighth of them occurred a single time. The ten largest clones take up about 9.7% of the sample.

For CDR1 and CDR2, the germline V gene lists SGHTA and FQGNSA. Relative to germline, V is 1 base shorter and J is 0 bases shorter, with 10 bases between their ends. From the cysteine through the phenylalanine, the CDR3 covers 17 amino acids. The read is trimmed to its CDR3 DNA, 51 bases read in frame from base 1. These data originate in a study of early T cells in non-severe SARS-CoV-2 infection (dated by TCRdb to the early 2020s). Notes on the research overall: Bulk RNA from unsorted whole blood was used for TCR sequencing, so alpha and beta chains could not be paired. What the study reported, not specific to this receptor: VDJdb matching was skewed toward anti-spike CD8 responses, so virus-specific expansions were likely underestimated and private and CD4 specificities were missed.

The study was a case-control design nested within a healthcare worker cohort in London, UK, with weekly nasopharyngeal swab PCR tests and blood sampling. Between 23 and 31 March 2020, the week of the UK lockdown, healthcare workers were enrolled and then followed up weekly for as long as 16 weeks. The specimen was whole blood. This TCR came from an adult who was a healthcare worker with PCR-confirmed SARS-CoV-2 infection or an uninfected control (not recorded which). The sequence is built from TRBV7-2 and TRBJ1-6, with no confident D gene call. The bases read TGTGCCAGCAGCTTAGGGAGAGGGAGCTCCTATAATTCACCCCTCCACTTT. This is translated as CASSLGRGSSYNSPLHF.